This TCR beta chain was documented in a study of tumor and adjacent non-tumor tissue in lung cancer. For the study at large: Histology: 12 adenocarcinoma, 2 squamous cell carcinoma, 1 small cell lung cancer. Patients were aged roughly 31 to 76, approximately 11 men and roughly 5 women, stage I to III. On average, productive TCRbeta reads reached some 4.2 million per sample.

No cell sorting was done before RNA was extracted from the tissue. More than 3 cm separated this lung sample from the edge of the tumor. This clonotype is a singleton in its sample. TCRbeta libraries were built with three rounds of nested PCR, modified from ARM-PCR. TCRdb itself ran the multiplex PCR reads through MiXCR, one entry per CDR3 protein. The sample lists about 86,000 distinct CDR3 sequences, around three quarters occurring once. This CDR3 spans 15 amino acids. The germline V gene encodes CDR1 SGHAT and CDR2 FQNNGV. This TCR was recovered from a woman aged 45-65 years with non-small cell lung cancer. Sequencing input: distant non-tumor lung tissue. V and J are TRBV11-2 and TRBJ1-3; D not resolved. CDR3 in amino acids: CPGSAGMISGNTIYF. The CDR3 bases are TGTCCCGGCAGCGCAGGCATGATCTCTGGAAACACCATATATTTT.